Following are 31 T cell receptor beta chains from one sample sequenced in a study of cytomegalovirus exposure and HLA in healthy donors. Produced via immunoSEQ multiplex PCR; TCRdb's table is partial and in-frame only. The sample contains a few hundred thousand clones, 86% of which appear only once. Specimen: PBMCs. The receptors stem from a woman aged 18-29 years in good health and CMV-seronegative.

The chain couples TRBV6-5 to TRBJ2-7; D may be TRBD2 (7 bases). Trimming took off 9 bases at V and 5 bases at J, with 20 bases between the two ends. The CDR3 extends over 14 amino acids. Germline values: CDR1 MNHEY, CDR2 SVGAGI. The CDR3 region is CASRYGGARDEQYF. The CDR3 DNA is TGTGCCAGTAGATATGGGGGGGCTCGGGACGAGCAGTACTTC.

The chain employs TRBV29-1 and TRBJ2-1, with a tentative D call TRBD2 (5 bases). The germline V gene encodes CDR1 SQVTM and CDR2 ANQGSEA. With 0 bases removed from V and 7 bases from J, the gap between germline ends came to 13 bases. This CDR3 region has 14 residues. DNA of the CDR3: TGCAGCGTTGAAGATAAGGTAGCGTCTAATGAGCAGTTCTTC. Translated, it gives CSVEDKVASNEQFF.

This chain connects TRBV18 to TRBJ1-2, with D perhaps matching TRBD1 (5 bases). V lost 4 bases and J lost 4, with 19 bases in between. The CDR3 extends over 16 amino acids. Germline-derived CDR1 and CDR2 are KGHSH and LQKENI. The CDR3 loop is CASSRIGTAQTYGYTF. CDR3 in DNA: TGTGCCAGCTCACGGATAGGGACTGCGCAAACCTATGGCTACACCTTC. Complete variable domain (other parts from reference TRBV18 and TRBJ1-2): NAGVMQNPRHLVRRRGQEARLRCSPMKGHSHVYWYRQLPEEGLKFMVYLQKENIIDESGMPKERFSAEFPKEGPSILRIQQVVRGDSAAYFCASSRIGTAQTYGYTFGSGTRLTVV.

This clone was detected once. The rearrangement uses TRBV6-5 and TRBJ2-5; TRBD2 matches 7 bases. With 5 bases clipped from V and 5 bases from J, the junction kept 2 bases outside the gene matches. The CDR3 is made up of 12 amino acids. CDR1 is MNHEY and CDR2 is SVGAGI in the germline V gene. The CDR3 nucleotides read TGTGCCAGCAGTGGGGGGGAGGAGACCCAGTACTTC. Translation gives CASSGGEETQYF.

This chain joins TRBV5-6 and TRBJ2-7; the D gene is possibly TRBD1 (5 bases). Germline values: CDR1 SGHDT, CDR2 YYEEEE. This CDR3 has 14 amino acids. V was shortened by 3 bases and J by 5 bases, with 15 bases between the two germline ends. The CDR3 DNA sequence: TGTGCCAGCAGCTCTACAGGTGTCGGAAACGAGCAGTACTTC. Translation: CASSSTGVGNEQYF.

This clone was seen only once. This chain joins TRBV6-5 and TRBJ2-7, with 8 bases aligning to TRBD1. V shed 8 bases and J 3 bases; nucleotides not matched to a gene: 12. CDR3 length equals 15 residues. CDR1 MNHEY and CDR2 SVGAGI come from the germline V gene. The CDR3 nucleotides are TGTGCCAGCGCGGGGACAGGACTCACCCACTACGAGCAGTACTTC. Its protein is CASAGTGLTHYEQYF.

The chain has TRBV7-2 and TRBJ2-7, with D possibly matching TRBD1 (7 bases). V lost 5 bases and J 3 bases, leaving 23 bases between the germline ends. The CDR3 length is 17 residues. Germline loops: CDR1 SGHTA, CDR2 FQGNSA. CDR3 residues: CASSLTATSRGIYEQYF. The CDR3 bases are TGTGCCAGCAGCCTTACGGCCACTAGCAGGGGGATCTACGAGCAGTACTTC.

CDR3: CASSQDTGTENTEAFF. CDR3 sequence (DNA): TGCGCCAGCAGCCAAGATACCGGGACAGAGAACACTGAAGCTTTCTTT. The chain recombines TRBV4-3 with TRBJ1-1; TRBD1 aligns across 7 bases. The CDR3 is 16 amino acids. J lost 1 base, V lost 0 bases, and 5 bases had no gene match. Germline-derived CDR1 and CDR2 are LGHNA and YSLEER.

The chain uses TRBV7-8 and TRBJ2-7; 9 bases are shared with TRBD1. Germline CDR1 reads SGHVS; CDR2 reads FQNEAQ. J lost 5 bases, V lost 2 bases, and 13 bases had no gene match. The CDR3 runs 17 residues. The CDR3 region is CASSLTLPGQGIHEQYF. Here the CDR3 DNA reads TGTGCCAGCAGCTTAACATTACCGGGACAGGGTATCCACGAGCAGTACTTC. The full variable domain, rest sourced from reference TRBV7-8 and TRBJ2-7, is GAGVSQSPRYKVAKRGQDVALRCDPISGHVSLFWYQQALGQGPEFLTYFQNEAQLDKSGLPSDRFFAERPEGSVSTLKIQRTQQEDSAVYLCASSLTLPGQGIHEQYFGPGTRLTVT.

The V and J genes are TRBV7-2 and TRBJ2-2; weak D call: TRBD2 (6 bases). The ends were cut back, 5 bases at V and 6 bases at J, with 19 bases in the middle. The CDR3 is made up of 16 amino acids. Germline CDR1 reads SGHTA; CDR2 reads FQGNSA. CDR3 bases: TGTGCCAGCAGCATCGAGGCCGGGAGCTGGTCCGGGGAGCTGTTTTTT. This gives the protein CASSIEAGSWSGELFF.

The chain recombines TRBV6-5 with TRBJ1-1; tentatively, D is TRBD1 (6 bases). This CDR3 region has 13 residues. The V and J ends lost 2 bases and 7 bases respectively, with 11 bases between them. The germline V gene encodes CDR1 MNHEY and CDR2 SVGAGI. CDR3 bases: TGTGCCAGCAGTTACCAAGGACAGAATGAAGCTTTCTTT. Amino acid sequence: CASSYQGQNEAFF.

The V and J genes are TRBV4-2 and TRBJ2-7; 9 bases fit TRBD1. The junction had 9 bases not matched to a gene; V was cut back by 3 bases and J by 6 bases. Germline V gene data show CDR1 as LGHNA and CDR2 as YNFKEQ. CDR3 length equals 15 residues. Written as DNA, the CDR3 is TGTGCCAGCAGCCATAGCCGGGACAGGGTTGGCGAGCAGTACTTC. It yields the protein CASSHSRDRVGEQYF.

V is TRBV20-1 and J is TRBJ1-2; D may be TRBD1 (5 bases). Trimming left V 1 base short and J 14 bases short, with 11 bases between. This CDR3 has 10 amino acids. Germline V CDR1 and CDR2: DFQATT, SNEGSKA (reference sequence). The CDR3 sequence is CSARGGRTTF. The CDR3 nucleotides are TGCAGTGCTAGAGGCGGAAGGACAACCTTC.

The chain couples TRBV7-9 to TRBJ1-4; 7 bases are a match to TRBD1. Per the germline V gene, CDR1 is SEHNR and CDR2 is FQNEAQ (reference sequence). The CDR3 is 15 amino acids. With V trimmed by 3 bases and J by 4 bases, 5 bases remained unmatched. CDR3 residues: CASSLGTAHNEKLFF. In DNA, the CDR3 is TGTGCCAGCAGCTTGGGGACAGCGCATAATGAAAAACTGTTTTTT.

The V gene is TRBV9, the J gene TRBJ1-2; D possibly corresponds to TRBD1 (6 bases). The CDR3 runs 13 residues. Germline V gene lookup returns CDR1 SGDLS and CDR2 YYNGEE. Deletions cut 2 bases from V and 4 bases from J, with 9 bases between. DNA for the CDR3: TGTGCCAGCAGCGTCGGGACACCCTATGGCTACACCTTC. Protein product: CASSVGTPYGYTF.

V is TRBV6-1 and J is TRBJ1-1; D is perhaps TRBD1 (5 bases). V dropped 7 bases and J dropped 1 base, with 10 bases sitting between them. Germline-derived CDR1 and CDR2 are MNHNS and SASEGT. The length of the CDR3 is 13 residues. CDR3 sequence (DNA): TGTGCCAGCATCGGAACAGGGAACACTGAAGCTTTCTTT. Encoded protein: CASIGTGNTEAFF.

This clone appeared once. The rearrangement joins TRBV5-1 to TRBJ1-1; TRBD1 matches at 7 bases. The CDR3 covers 15 residues. J was trimmed by 4 bases and V by 4 bases; bases with no gene match: 10. Per the germline V gene, CDR1 is SGHRS and CDR2 is YFSETQ. Here the CDR3 reads CASSPSPGGLTEAFF. The CDR3 nucleotides read TGCGCCAGCAGCCCTTCCCCAGGGGGGCTCACTGAAGCTTTCTTT.

This sequence joins TRBV7-8 and TRBJ2-3; TRBD2 agrees at 12 bases. Germline V lookup: CDR1 SGHVS, CDR2 FQNEAQ. The CDR3 has 15 amino acids. The J segment lost 4 bases and the V segment lost 3 bases, leaving 2 bases of the junction unmatched. CDR3 nucleotides: TGTGCCAGCAGCTTTCTAGCGGGAGGGGCAGATACGCAGTATTTT. It codes for CASSFLAGGADTQYF. Complete variable domain (other parts from reference TRBV7-8 and TRBJ2-3): GAGVSQSPRYKVAKRGQDVALRCDPISGHVSLFWYQQALGQGPEFLTYFQNEAQLDKSGLPSDRFFAERPEGSVSTLKIQRTQQEDSAVYLCASSFLAGGADTQYFGPGTRLTVL.

Note on this clone: The sample carries other DNA sequences with the same CDR3. J is TRBJ1-2 and V is TRBV29-1; TRBD1 is a possible D gene (5 bases). V was clipped by 2 bases and J by 4 bases, with 8 bases between them. The germline CDR1 and CDR2 sequences are SQVTM and ANQGSEA. The CDR3 spans 12 residues. The CDR3 here is CSVERGGYGYTF. The CDR3 DNA follows: TGCAGCGTTGAAAGGGGAGGCTATGGCTACACCTTC.

This sequence joins TRBV5-4 and TRBJ2-1; D is possibly TRBD1 (8 bases). Trimming cost V 3 bases and J 4 bases, with 14 bases left between them. The CDR3 sequence is 15 residues long. CDR1 SGHNT and CDR2 YYREEE come from the germline V gene (reference sequence). The CDR3 reads CASSSDREGYNEQFF. The CDR3 nucleotides read TGTGCCAGCAGCTCGGACAGGGAGGGGTACAATGAGCAGTTCTTC. Based on the CDR3 plus reference TRBV5-4 and TRBJ2-1, the full variable domain is ETGVTQSPTHLIKTRGQQVTLRCSSQSGHNTVSWYQQALGQGPQFIFQYYREEENGRGNFPPRFSGLQFPNYSSELNVNALELDDSALYLCASSSDREGYNEQFFGPGTRLTVL.

V and J are TRBV6-5 and TRBJ1-2, with TRBD1 matching over 7 bases. The germline V gene has CDR1 MNHEY and CDR2 SVGAGI. V lost 9 bases to trimming and J lost 8 bases; unmatched junction nucleotides: 6. The CDR3 extends over 11 amino acids. CDR3 DNA sequence: TGTGCCAGTACACAGGGGCGAGGCTACACCTTC. This gives the protein CASTQGRGYTF.

The rearrangement uses TRBV5-4 and TRBJ1-4; D is perhaps TRBD1 (6 bases). The germline gives CDR1 SGHNT, CDR2 YYREEE (reference sequence). The V end was cut by 0 bases, the J end by 3 bases, with 12 bases between. There are 16 residues in the CDR3. The CDR3 here is CASSLAAGAANEKLFF. CDR3 bases: TGTGCCAGCAGCTTGGCCGCGGGGGCGGCTAATGAAAAACTGTTTTTT.

The chain couples TRBV10-3 to TRBJ2-5; 7 bases agree with TRBD1. Germline assignment: CDR1 ENHRY and CDR2 SYGVKD. CDR3 length: 14 residues. V lost 0 bases, J lost 4 bases, and 2 bases stayed unmatched. CDR3 sequence (DNA): TGTGCCATCAGTGAGTCGAAGGGGGCAGAGACCCAGTACTTC. Translation gives CAISESKGAETQYF.

The chain couples TRBV2 to TRBJ2-7; the match to TRBD1 covers 8 bases. V lost 6 bases to trimming and J lost 1 base; unmatched junction nucleotides: 8. Germline CDR1 SNHLY, CDR2 FYNNEI. This CDR3 has 15 amino acids. The CDR3 sequence is CASRQDRERSYEQYF. CDR3 nucleotide sequence: TGTGCCAGCAGACAGGACAGGGAAAGGTCCTACGAGCAGTACTTC.

This clone was picked up one time. The chain joins TRBV18 to TRBJ2-7; 7 nucleotides match TRBD1. Germline loops: CDR1 KGHSH, CDR2 LQKENI. J was trimmed by 6 bases and V by 3 bases; bases with no gene match: 5. This CDR3 is built from 13 residues. CDR3 bases: TGTGCCAGCTCACCGACCGACAGGGCCGAGCAGTACTTC. It codes for CASSPTDRAEQYF.

A single count supports this clone. The chain employs TRBV18 and TRBJ1-1, with D unresolved. Germline V gene lookup returns CDR1 KGHSH and CDR2 LQKENI. CDR3 length equals 12 residues. V lost 2 bases, J lost 6 bases, and 7 bases lay in between. The CDR3 is CASSPSAAEAFF. DNA for the CDR3: TGTGCCAGCTCACCATCCGCAGCTGAAGCTTTCTTT.

The chain employs TRBV5-1 and TRBJ2-1; D is perhaps TRBD1 (5 bases). This CDR3 contains 13 residues. Germline CDR1 reads SGHRS; CDR2 reads YFSETQ. V was pared by 0 bases and J by 14 bases, with 15 bases between. In DNA, the CDR3 is TGCGCCAGCAGCTTGGATTCGTCGACAGTGAAGTTCTTC. It yields the protein CASSLDSSTVKFF.

V gene TRBV11-3 combines with J gene TRBJ2-1; weak D call: TRBD2 (5 bases). Trimming stripped 5 bases from V and 6 bases from J, with 23 bases between. Germline lookup yields CDR1 SGHNT and CDR2 YENEEA. The CDR3 length is 17 residues. CDR3 sequence: CASSRMLGRGGSNEQFF. The CDR3 DNA reads TGTGCCAGCAGCCGTATGCTGGGTCGGGGTGGGTCCAATGAGCAGTTCTTC.

The CDR3 here is CASSQGTSGRNEQFF. The CDR3 DNA reads TGCGCCAGCAGCCAAGGGACTAGCGGTAGGAATGAGCAGTTCTTC. J is TRBJ2-1 and V is TRBV4-3; TRBD2 agrees at 10 bases. The ends lost 1 base at V and 7 bases at J; junction bases unmatched: 4. The germline V gene encodes CDR1 LGHNA and CDR2 YSLEER. The CDR3 spans 15 residues.

The chain links TRBV6-1 to TRBJ2-7, with D perhaps TRBD1 (7 bases). The CDR3 runs to 19 residues. Germline V gene sequence: CDR1 MNHNS, CDR2 SASEGT. Between the trimmed V and J ends, which lost 2 bases and 0 bases, there was a span of 23 bases. The CDR3 sequence is CASSEQAGGLVGASYEQYF. The DNA of the CDR3 is TGTGCCAGCAGTGAACAGGCAGGGGGGTTGGTTGGGGCCTCCTACGAGCAGTACTTC.

The CDR3 nucleotides are TGCGCCAGCAGCTTGTTGGCTAGCGGGCGAGACAATGAGCAGTTCTTC. It encodes CASSLLASGRDNEQFF. The V and J genes are TRBV5-1 and TRBJ2-1, with 8 bases identical to TRBD2. Germline lookup yields CDR1 SGHRS and CDR2 YFSETQ. After removal of 1 base from V and 5 bases from J, the junction contained 8 bases not matched to a gene. The CDR3 loop spans 16 amino acids. Using reference TRBV5-1 and TRBJ2-1 for the parts outside the CDR3, the full variable domain is KAGVTQTPRYLIKTRGQQVTLSCSPISGHRSVSWYQQTPGQGLQFLFEYFSETQRNKGNFPGRFSGRQFSNSRSEMNVSTLELGDSALYLCASSLLASGRDNEQFFGPGTRLTVL.